Following are 31 T cell receptor beta chains from one sample sequenced in a study of blood T cell repertoires in COVID-19. TCRdb's copy holds only in-frame clones and misses some; the assay was immunoSEQ multiplex PCR. The repertoire holds about 160,000 clones, just over 85% seen once, with around 6.6% in the top ten. The sample taken for sequencing was peripheral blood. The receptors here all came from a man aged 45-60 years with active or convalescent COVID-19.

This CDR3 reads CATSRDLRGEKLFF. In DNA form, the CDR3 reads TGTGCCACCAGCAGAGATCTCCGGGGGGAAAAACTGTTTTTT. The rearrangement uses TRBV15 and TRBJ1-4, with a weak D call TRBD1 (5 bases). Trimming removed 0 bases at V and 8 bases at J, with 10 bases between. In germline, CDR1 is LNHNV, CDR2 YYDKDF (reference sequence). The CDR3 runs to 14 residues.

The CDR3 loop reads CASSLALFQETQYF. CDR3 coding DNA: TGTGCCAGCAGCTTAGCACTTTTCCAAGAGACCCAGTACTTC. The rearrangement joins TRBV7-2 to TRBJ2-5; D call uncertain. This CDR3 has 14 amino acids. V was clipped by 0 bases and J by 1 base, with 6 bases between them. Per germline, CDR1 SGHTA and CDR2 FQGNSA.

This chain joins TRBV7-9 and TRBJ1-5; 8 positions agree with TRBD1. V dropped 3 bases and J dropped 7; count of bases not matched to a gene: 2. The CDR3 has 13 residues. Germline V gene data show CDR1 as SEHNR and CDR2 as FQNEAQ (reference sequence). Written as DNA, the CDR3 is TGTGCCAGCAGCTTTTCAGGGGGCCAGCCCCAGCATTTT. Its protein is CASSFSGGQPQHF. Supplemented by reference TRBV7-9 and TRBJ1-5, the full variable domain reads DTGVSQNPRHKITKRGQNVTFRCDPISEHNRLYWYRQTLGQGPEFLTYFQNEAQLEKSRLLSDRFSAERPKGSFSTLEIQRTEQGDSAMYLCASSFSGGQPQHFGDGTRLSIL.

The rearrangement joins TRBV5-6 to TRBJ2-7; 8 bases match TRBD1. Germline CDR1 is SGHDT and CDR2 is YYEEEE. After removal of 1 base from V and 3 bases from J, the junction contained 3 bases not matched to a gene. This CDR3 contains 14 residues. The CDR3 nucleotides read TGTGCCAGCAGCTTGCGCAGGGGGCACTACGAGCAGTACTTC. Translated: CASSLRRGHYEQYF.

The CDR3 reads CASSPLFDRRSNQPQHF. CDR3 DNA: TGTGCCAGCAGTCCCCTCTTTGACAGGCGCTCCAATCAGCCCCAGCATTTT. The gene calls are TRBV27 and TRBJ1-5, with D possibly being TRBD1 (6 bases). Germline V gene lookup returns CDR1 MNHEY and CDR2 SMNVEV (reference sequence). This CDR3 comprises 17 residues. Deletions cut 5 bases from V and 3 bases from J, with 20 bases between.

This clone was seen a few times. The V call is TRBV5-4, the J call TRBJ1-1; tentative D call: TRBD1 (5 bases). The germline V gene encodes CDR1 SGHNT and CDR2 YYREEE (reference sequence). Trimming pared 0 bases from V and 4 bases from J, leaving 10 bases between. There are 14 residues in the CDR3. This CDR3 reads CASSLDQGSTEAFF. In DNA, the CDR3 is TGTGCCAGCAGCTTGGATCAGGGATCCACTGAAGCTTTCTTT.

The chain joins TRBV21-1 to TRBJ2-1; the table's D call of TRBD2 was not tested on the DNA. TRBV21-1 is designated a pseudogene. The CDR3 runs to 18 residues. The CDR3 DNA is TGTGCCAGCAGCAAAGAAGGGCTACTAGCGGCCACAAACAATGAGCAGTTCTTC. It translates to CASSKEGLLAATNNEQFF.

The chain links TRBV19 to TRBJ1-5, with a tentative D call TRBD1 (5 bases). The V gene's germline CDR1 is LNHDA and CDR2 SQIVND (reference sequence). Trimming pared 6 bases from V and 1 base from J, leaving 19 bases between. CDR3 length: 17 residues. CDR3: CASSTQRGIGSNQPQHF. As DNA, the CDR3 is TGTGCCAGTAGCACTCAGCGGGGGATCGGGAGCAATCAGCCCCAGCATTTT.

The chain couples TRBV10-3 to TRBJ2-2; 15 positions match TRBD2. The CDR3 sequence is 15 residues long. V shed 9 bases, J shed 6 bases, and the junction held 5 bases outside the gene matches. Germline-derived CDR1 and CDR2 are ENHRY and SYGVKD. The chain's CDR3 is CAIRTSGGAAGELFF. CDR3 nucleotide sequence: TGTGCCATAAGGACTAGCGGGGGGGCAGCCGGGGAGCTGTTTTTT.

This clone was seen only a few times. The chain has TRBV10-3 and TRBJ2-1; D is perhaps TRBD2 (5 bases). The CDR3 is 11 residues long. The germline CDR1 and CDR2 sequences are ENHRY and SYGVKD. V lost 10 bases, J lost 8 bases, and 12 bases lay in between. The CDR3 DNA reads as TGTGCCACCCGGGGTCGGGATGAGCAGTTCTTC. It yields the protein CATRGRDEQFF.

This clone was seen once. This chain uses TRBV7-2 with TRBJ2-7; 8 bases line up with TRBD2. Germline trimming cut 5 bases from V and 6 bases from J; bases unmatched to any gene: 9. This CDR3 is built from 14 residues. Germline V lookup: CDR1 SGHTA, CDR2 FQGNSA. The CDR3 reads CASSLTSGRAEQYF. CDR3 nucleotides: TGTGCCAGCAGCCTTACGAGCGGGAGAGCCGAGCAGTACTTC. Supplemented by reference TRBV7-2 and TRBJ2-7, the full variable domain reads GAGVSQSPSNKVTEKGKDVELRCDPISGHTALYWYRQSLGQGLEFLIYFQGNSAPDKSGLPSDRFSAERTGGSVSTLTIQRTQQEDSAVYLCASSLTSGRAEQYFGPGTRLTVT.

V usage is TRBV2 and J usage is TRBJ2-5; 9 positions match TRBD1. Germline-derived CDR1 and CDR2 are SNHLY and FYNNEI. The CDR3 has 13 residues. V shed 7 bases and J 10 bases; nucleotides not matched to a gene: 10. The CDR3 DNA is TGTGCCAGCAAACAGGGGGCTCAAGGTGGCCAGTACTTC. This gives the protein CASKQGAQGGQYF. Using reference TRBV2 and TRBJ2-5 for the parts outside the CDR3, the full variable domain is EPEVTQTPSHQVTQMGQEVILRCVPISNHLYFYWYRQILGQKVEFLVSFYNNEISEKSEIFDDQFSVERPDGSNFTLKIRSTKLEDSAMYFCASKQGAQGGQYFGPGTRLLVL.

The CDR3 sequence: CASSGAPRGEKLFF. In DNA, the CDR3 is TGTGCCAGCAGTGGAGCCCCGCGGGGTGAAAAACTGTTTTTT. V gene TRBV6-1 combines with J gene TRBJ1-4; D remains unclear. The CDR3 has 14 residues. V lost 4 bases, J lost 7 bases, and 13 bases lay in between. The germline CDR1 and CDR2 sequences are MNHNS and SASEGT.

This chain joins TRBV18 and TRBJ2-7; 10 nucleotides agree with TRBD1. Losses at the gene ends were 3 bases for V and 7 bases for J; bases not matched to a gene: 6. CDR1 is KGHSH and CDR2 is LQKENI in the germline V gene. The CDR3 is made up of 14 amino acids. The CDR3 nucleotides read TGTGCCAGCTCACCGGGACAGGGGTCCCTGGAGCAGTACTTC. It specifies CASSPGQGSLEQYF.

The genes are TRBV24-1 and TRBJ2-3; 11 bases fit TRBD2. This CDR3 region has 15 residues. The V segment lost 6 bases and the J segment 3 bases; nucleotides outside the gene matches: 4. Germline CDR1 is KGHDR and CDR2 is SFDVKD. The CDR3: CATSPGLADTDTQYF. CDR3 nucleotide sequence: TGTGCCACCAGTCCGGGACTAGCGGATACAGATACGCAGTATTTT.

This clone was counted between two and nine times. V gene TRBV7-9 combines with J gene TRBJ2-1; 8 bases are shared with TRBD1. Trimming cost V 5 bases and J 2 bases; bases outside gene matches: 8. CDR3 length: 16 amino acids. The germline V gene has CDR1 SEHNR and CDR2 FQNEAQ (reference sequence). CDR3 sequence reads: CASSNRPGQAYNEQFF. The CDR3 DNA is TGTGCCAGCAGCAATCGACCGGGACAGGCCTACAATGAGCAGTTCTTC.

The chain has TRBV5-1 and TRBJ2-5; 7 nucleotides match TRBD2. This CDR3 region has 17 residues. Per germline, CDR1 SGHRS and CDR2 YFSETQ. Trimming cost V 2 bases and J 4 bases; bases outside gene matches: 14. CDR3 loop: CASSFVWGGTMVETQYF. The CDR3 region has the DNA TGCGCCAGCAGCTTCGTTTGGGGGGGAACGATGGTAGAGACCCAGTACTTC.

The V and J genes are TRBV20-1 and TRBJ2-3; D may be TRBD2 (5 bases). CDR1 is DFQATT and CDR2 is SNEGSKA in the germline V gene (reference sequence). The CDR3 has 13 amino acids. V gave up 3 bases and J gave up 6 bases, with 13 bases separating them. Written as DNA, the CDR3 is TGCAGTGCTAGTGCGAGCGGAGTCGATACGCAGTATTTT. Its translation: CSASASGVDTQYF.

The CDR3 protein is CATSASRGAQETQYF. The CDR3 region has the DNA TGTGCCACCAGCGCGAGCAGGGGGGCCCAAGAGACCCAGTACTTC. The chain links TRBV15 to TRBJ2-5; D is perhaps TRBD1 (7 bases). This CDR3 region has 15 residues. V gave up 5 bases and J gave up 1 base, with 14 bases separating them. Germline V CDR1 and CDR2: LNHNV, YYDKDF (reference sequence). Variable domain in full (rest from reference TRBV15 and TRBJ2-5): DAMVIQNPRYQVTQFGKPVTLSCSQTLNHNVMYWYQQKSSQAPKLLFHYYDKDFNNEADTPDNFQSRRPNTSFCFLDIRSPGLGDTAMYLCATSASRGAQETQYFGPGTRLLVL.

Written as DNA, the CDR3 is TGTGCCAGCAGTCTAATCTCCGGGACAGGGACTTATAATTCACCCCTCCACTTT. Translation: CASSLISGTGTYNSPLHF. V usage is TRBV3-1 (or the pseudogene TRBV3-2) and J usage is TRBJ1-6; 9 nucleotides align to TRBD1. Germline trimming cut 6 bases from V and 4 bases from J; bases unmatched to any gene: 13. This CDR3 has 18 amino acids. CDR1 is LGHDT and CDR2 is YNNKEL in the germline V gene (reference sequence).

J is TRBJ2-1 and V is TRBV7-8; TRBD2 matches at 7 bases. The CDR3 is 14 amino acids. Germline V gene lookup returns CDR1 SGHVS and CDR2 FQNEAQ. Unmatched junction bases numbered 7, after V lost 3 bases and J lost 8 bases. For the CDR3, the DNA is TGTGCCAGCAGCTTGGGTACTAGCGCGGATGAGCAGTTCTTC. Amino acids: CASSLGTSADEQFF.

In DNA, the CDR3 is TGCGCCAGCAGCCAAGATCCCGGGGGGGCGGAAAAACTGTTTTTT. Translating gives CASSQDPGGAEKLFF. This chain joins TRBV4-1 and TRBJ1-4; a weak D match, TRBD1 (6 bases). From germline, CDR1 is MGHRA and CDR2 YSYEKL. The CDR3 loop spans 15 amino acids. Deletions cut 0 bases from V and 8 bases from J, with 13 bases between.

V and J are TRBV30 and TRBJ1-4, with TRBD1 identical over 7 bases. CDR1 and CDR2 from the germline V gene are GTSNPN and SVGIG (reference sequence). The CDR3 consists of 13 residues. The V segment lost 4 bases and the J segment 10 bases; nucleotides outside the gene matches: 9. The CDR3 sequence: CAWNMQGVVKLFF. In DNA, the CDR3 is TGTGCCTGGAATATGCAGGGGGTTGTAAAACTGTTTTTT.

The genes are TRBV5-1 and TRBJ2-3, with 10 bases lining up with TRBD1. The CDR3 has 18 amino acids. The V gene's germline CDR1 is SGHRS and CDR2 YFSETQ. J gave up 3 bases and V 4 bases, and 14 bases lay outside the gene matches. The CDR3 region is CASSMGQGLAMGTDTQYF. DNA for the CDR3: TGCGCCAGCAGCATGGGACAGGGGTTAGCAATGGGGACAGATACGCAGTATTTT.

The chain is built from TRBV5-6 and TRBJ1-2, with 7 bases aligning to TRBD1. V dropped 3 bases and J dropped 3; count of bases not matched to a gene: 5. Looked up from germline, CDR1 is SGHDT and CDR2 is YYEEEE. CDR3 size: 14 residues. CDR3 DNA sequence: TGTGCCAGCAGCTGGGACAGTCTAGACTATGGCTACACCTTC. Its translation: CASSWDSLDYGYTF. Supplemented by reference TRBV5-6 and TRBJ1-2, the full variable domain reads DAGVTQSPTHLIKTRGQQVTLRCSPKSGHDTVSWYQQALGQGPQFIFQYYEEEERQRGNFPDRFSGHQFPNYSSELNVNALLLGDSALYLCASSWDSLDYGYTFGSGTRLTVV.

The gene calls are TRBV5-1 and TRBJ1-2; 7 nucleotides agree with TRBD1. There are 13 residues in the CDR3. J gave up 8 bases and V 4 bases, and 8 bases lay outside the gene matches. Germline CDR1 and CDR2: SGHRS and YFSETQ. The CDR3 reads CASSPDRVQGYTF. CDR3 nucleotides: TGCGCCAGCAGCCCCGACAGGGTTCAGGGCTACACCTTC.

The rearrangement joins TRBV5-1 to TRBJ2-4; 11 bases map to TRBD2. Germline values: CDR1 SGHRS, CDR2 YFSETQ. Trimming at V came to 5 bases and at J to 0 bases, leaving 7 bases not matched to a gene. CDR3 length equals 17 residues. CDR3 coding DNA: TGCGCCAGCAGGTTTAGCGGGGGGGCCCCAGCCAAAAACATTCAGTACTTC. It encodes CASRFSGGAPAKNIQYF.

The chain uses TRBV30 and TRBJ2-7; no clear D. Germline CDR1 is GTSNPN and CDR2 is SVGIG (reference sequence). Between the trimmed V and J ends, which lost 0 bases and 2 bases, there was a span of 8 bases. CDR3 length equals 13 residues. The CDR3 DNA reads TGTGCCTGGAGTGTGTCGAGGACCTACGAGCAGTACTTC. This encodes CAWSVSRTYEQYF.

V is TRBV13 and J is TRBJ2-1; 16 nucleotides align to TRBD2. This CDR3 is built from 20 residues. CDR1 PRHDT and CDR2 FYEKMQ come from the germline V gene (reference sequence). The trim removed 4 bases at V and 2 bases at J, leaving 11 bases unmatched. The CDR3 DNA is TGTGCCAGCAGCTCGTTACCGGGACTAGCGGGAGGGCCCGCCTACAATGAGCAGTTCTTC. It specifies CASSSLPGLAGGPAYNEQFF. Full variable domain (remainder filled in from reference TRBV13 and TRBJ2-1): AAGVIQSPRHLIKEKRETATLKCYPIPRHDTVYWYQQGPGQDPQFLISFYEKMQSDKGSIPDRFSAQQFSDYHSELNMSSLELGDSALYFCASSSLPGLAGGPAYNEQFFGPGTRLTVL.

V usage is TRBV6-2 or TRBV6-3 and J usage is TRBJ1-6; D gene unclear. V was cut by 5 bases and J by 7 bases, with 21 bases left in between. The germline CDR1 and CDR2 sequences are MNHEY and SVGEGT. The CDR3 is made up of 17 amino acids. CDR3 coding DNA: TGTGCCAGCAGTCCGCCAAGGAGAAAAAAAAGAAATTCACCCCTCCACTTT. Translation gives CASSPPRRKKRNSPLHF.

The rearrangement uses TRBV5-1 and TRBJ2-7; 10 bases are a match to TRBD1. With 4 bases clipped from V and 0 bases from J, the junction kept 7 bases outside the gene matches. CDR1 and CDR2 (germline): SGHRS, YFSETQ. The CDR3 contains 16 residues. The CDR3 protein is CASSPLGTGVSYEQYF. In nucleotides, the CDR3 is TGCGCCAGCAGCCCCCTCGGGACAGGGGTCTCCTACGAGCAGTACTTC.